One sample yielded the 27 T cell receptor beta chains listed below, sequenced in a study of CD8+CD57+ T cells in acquired aplastic anemia (dated 2018 in TCRdb). Reads for this sample came from an Illumina HiSeq 2000. TCR beta VDJ combination and CDR3 sequence profiling used genomic DNA as the template. TCRdb cleaned the public reads at Q25 with fastp, built clones with MiXCR and kept in-frame beta chains. One record per CDR3 amino acid sequence lists the most common genes and DNA. The sample has 250,000 to 350,000 distinct CDR3 sequences on record, roughly three fifths of them singletons. The leading ten clones occupy roughly 8% of the sample. Material: sorted CD4+, CD8+, or CD8+CD57+ T cells (not recorded which) from PBMCs. These receptors were obtained from a human donor with severe aplastic anemia or a healthy control (not recorded which).

This clonotype was observed at least ten times. This chain connects TRBV19 to TRBJ1-4; D is ambiguous. The germline CDR1 and CDR2 sequences are LNHDA and SQIVND (reference sequence). The V end was cut by 6 bases, the J end by 5 bases, with 13 bases between. The CDR3 sequence is 14 residues long. The CDR3 DNA sequence: TGTGCCAGTAGGAAAACAGAACACAATGAAAAACTGTTTTTT. Its protein product is CASRKTEHNEKLFF.

In its sample, this clonotype was seen once. Because it lacks the conserved phenylalanine or tryptophan at the end, this CDR3 is likely a read error. The chain combines TRBV7-2 with TRBJ1-3; D not certain. With 5 bases removed from V and 4 bases from J, the gap between germline ends came to 15 bases. The CDR3 runs 15 residues. CDR1 SGHTA and CDR2 FQGNSA come from the germline V gene. The CDR3 DNA follows: TGTGCCAGCAGCCCCAGTGTAGGGAAAGGAAACACCATATATTCT. Translation gives CASSPSVGKGNTIYS.

A few counts support this clonotype. CDR3 sequence (DNA): TGTGCCAGCAGCTTAGTAGGGGGGGTCGGGGAGCTGTTTTTT. Its translation is CASSLVGGVGELFF. V is TRBV7-2 and J is TRBJ2-2, with TRBD2 as a possible D gene (7 bases). This CDR3 comprises 14 residues. The germline V gene encodes CDR1 SGHTA and CDR2 FQGNSA. Between the trimmed V and J ends, which lost 1 base and 7 bases, there was a span of 10 bases.

This clonotype was recorded a few times. A read error may explain this, as a much larger clone is one base away. This chain joins TRBV12-3 or TRBV12-4 and TRBJ2-5; 7 nucleotides agree with TRBD2. The CDR3 has 12 residues. V was clipped by 6 bases and J by 5 bases; unmatched bases: 3. CDR3 sequence (DNA): TGTGCCAGCAGACCAGCGGGGGAGACCCAGTACTTC. Amino acids: CASRPAGETQYF.

This chain uses TRBV9 with TRBJ1-1; no firm D call. Germline CDR1 is SGDLS and CDR2 is YYNGEE. Trimming shortened V by 3 bases and J by 2 bases, and 11 bases separated the two germline ends. This CDR3 has 14 amino acids. The CDR3 spells CASSARPPNTEAFF. In DNA form, the CDR3 reads TGTGCCAGCAGCGCTAGACCACCTAACACTGAAGCTTTCTTT.

This clonotype was found many times. This chain connects TRBV19 to TRBJ1-1; a weak D match, TRBD1 (5 bases). Germline loops: CDR1 LNHDA, CDR2 SQIVND (reference sequence). V was shortened by 4 bases and J by 5 bases, with 17 bases between the two germline ends. The CDR3 covers 15 residues. The CDR3 is CASSTAQGLTTEAFF. The DNA of the CDR3 is TGTGCCAGTAGTACAGCCCAGGGTCTTACAACTGAAGCTTTCTTT.

As to this clonotype: Since a much larger clone is just one base distant, this may be a read error. J is TRBJ1-1 and V is TRBV6-2 or TRBV6-3; no clear D. CDR3 length: 15 residues. Germline V gene data show CDR1 as MNHEY and CDR2 as SVGEGT. CDR3 loop: CANSSGKRIFTEAFF. CDR3 bases: TGTGCCAACAGTTCAGGCAAAAGGATATTCACTGAAGCTTTCTTT.

This sequence joins TRBV7-2 and TRBJ2-3; 7 nucleotides agree with TRBD2. Unmatched junction bases numbered 7, after V lost 4 bases and J lost 3 bases. Looked up from germline, CDR1 is SGHTA and CDR2 is FQGNSA. This CDR3 has 15 residues. As DNA, the CDR3 is TGTGCCAGCAGCTCCCGCGGGGGAACGACAGATACGCAGTATTTT. Translating gives CASSSRGGTTDTQYF.

Comment on this clonotype: One end of the junction fails to match germline, which may point to a read error. This chain uses TRBV7-9 with TRBJ1-4; the D gene is possibly TRBD1 (6 bases). Looked up from germline, CDR1 is SEHNR and CDR2 is FQNEAQ (reference sequence). The CDR3 loop spans 14 amino acids. The CDR3 DNA is TGCGCCAGCAGCCAGGGGTCTATTAATGAAAAACTGTTTTTT. Translated: CASSQGSINEKLFF.

This clonotype was recorded only once. This sequence joins TRBV20-1 and TRBJ2-5; 10 nucleotides align to TRBD2. V was pared by 3 bases and J by 5 bases, with 9 bases of the junction left unmatched. The CDR3 contains 15 residues. CDR1 DFQATT and CDR2 SNEGSKA come from the germline V gene (reference sequence). The CDR3 DNA is TGCAGTGCTAGGGGCCAGCGGGGGGGCTTGGAGACCCAGTACTTC. It specifies CSARGQRGGLETQYF.

The V and J genes are TRBV29-1 and TRBJ2-7; no firm D call. Trimming pared 4 bases from V and 2 bases from J, leaving 9 bases between. The V gene's germline CDR1 is SQVTM and CDR2 ANQGSEA. The CDR3 contains 12 residues. CDR3 bases: TGCAGCGTTGTCGCCCGTGCCTACGAGCAGTACTTC. Amino acid sequence: CSVVARAYEQYF.

At least ten counts were recorded for this clonotype. The chain recombines TRBV25-1 with TRBJ2-1, with TRBD2 as a possible D gene (7 bases). The CDR3 consists of 16 residues. The V end was cut by 3 bases, the J end by 7 bases, with 19 bases between. Germline V gene data show CDR1 as MGHDK and CDR2 as SYGVNS. DNA for the CDR3: TGTGCCAGCAGTGACCCTAGTGGGGGGGCAGAGAATGAGCAGTTCTTC. Translating it yields CASSDPSGGAENEQFF.

This clonotype has a count of ten or more. This chain joins TRBV7-3 and TRBJ2-1, with TRBD2 as a possible D gene (6 bases). Germline V gene data show CDR1 as SGHTA and CDR2 as FQGTGA. This CDR3 has 15 residues. V was pared by 5 bases and J by 0 bases, with 11 bases between. CDR3 bases: TGTGCCAGCAGCCTAGCTAGCGTCTCCTACAATGAGCAGTTCTTC. It is translated as CASSLASVSYNEQFF. Drawing the rest from reference TRBV7-3 and TRBJ2-1, the complete variable domain is GAGVSQTPSNKVTEKGKYVELRCDPISGHTALYWYRQSLGQGPEFLIYFQGTGAADDSGLPNDRFFAVRPEGSVSTLKIQRTERGDSAVYLCASSLASVSYNEQFFGPGTRLTVL.

This chain uses TRBV7-6 with TRBJ2-7, with D maybe TRBD1 (6 bases). Germline CDR1 SGHVS, CDR2 FNYEAQ. The CDR3 covers 12 residues. The V and J ends lost 5 bases and 5 bases respectively, with 10 bases between them. The DNA for the CDR3 is TGTGCCAGCAGCCCGTACAGGGACGAGCAGTACTTC. It encodes CASSPYRDEQYF. The entire variable domain, with the rest obtained from reference TRBV7-6 and TRBJ2-7, is as follows: GAGVSQSPRYKVTKRGQDVALRCDPISGHVSLYWYRQALGQGPEFLTYFNYEAQQDKSGLPNDRFSAERPEGSISTLTIQRTEQRDSAMYRCASSPYRDEQYFGPGTRLTVT.

The J gene is TRBJ2-3, the V gene TRBV9, with D possibly matching TRBD1 (6 bases). CDR3 length: 14 amino acids. Trimming took off 1 base at V and 4 bases at J, with 10 bases between the two ends. CDR1 SGDLS and CDR2 YYNGEE come from the germline V gene. CDR3 DNA: TGTGCCAGCAGCGTAACAGGGCGGGCAGATACGCAGTATTTT. Translated, it gives CASSVTGRADTQYF. The full variable domain, with the rest looked up from reference TRBV9 and TRBJ2-3, is DSGVTQTPKHLITATGQRVTLRCSPRSGDLSVYWYQQSLDQGLQFLIQYYNGEERAKGNILERFSAQQFPDLHSELNLSSLELGDSALYFCASSVTGRADTQYFGPGTRLTVL.

This chain uses TRBV9 with TRBJ2-2; 7 bases map to TRBD2. Germline V gene data show CDR1 as SGDLS and CDR2 as YYNGEE. The trim removed 0 bases at V and 2 bases at J, leaving 4 bases unmatched. The CDR3 contains 16 residues. CDR3 coding DNA: TGTGCCAGCAGCGTAGGGGGAGGGCGTAACACCGGGGAGCTGTTTTTT. Protein: CASSVGGGRNTGELFF.

This clonotype has ten or more counts. The V call is TRBV7-9, the J call TRBJ1-2, with D possibly TRBD1 on 6 matching bases. Trimming cost V 3 bases and J 2 bases, with 10 bases left between them. CDR3 length: 14 amino acids. Germline CDR1 SEHNR, CDR2 FQNEAQ (reference sequence). The CDR3 coding sequence is TGTGCCAGCAGCTTCTCGGGGGGCAACTATGGCTACACCTTC. Translating gives CASSFSGGNYGYTF.

This clonotype appeared a few times. The chain employs TRBV7-9 and TRBJ1-2; no clear D gene. Germline V gives CDR1 SEHNR, CDR2 FQNEAQ (reference sequence). This CDR3 region has 11 residues. Trimming removed 0 bases from V and 5 bases from J, with 1 base in between. The CDR3 loop reads CASSLAYGYTF. In DNA form, the CDR3 reads TGTGCCAGCAGCTTAGCGTATGGCTACACCTTC.

In its sample, this clonotype was seen many times. The V gene is TRBV7-9, the J gene TRBJ2-5; 8 nucleotides line up with TRBD2. In germline, CDR1 is SEHNR, CDR2 FQNEAQ (reference sequence). J was trimmed by 4 bases and V by 4 bases; bases with no gene match: 5. The CDR3 sequence is 14 residues long. As DNA, the CDR3 is TGTGCCAGCAGCTCCGGACTAGCTGGAGAGACCCAGTACTTC. Translation: CASSSGLAGETQYF.

This clonotype was detected a few times. The chain combines TRBV18 with TRBJ1-1; TRBD1 aligns across 7 bases. Looked up from germline, CDR1 is KGHSH and CDR2 is LQKENI. V dropped 4 bases and J dropped 0; count of bases not matched to a gene: 5. The CDR3 has 15 residues. The DNA of the CDR3 is TGTGCCAGCTCACGACAGGGTTACCTGAACACTGAAGCTTTCTTT. Translation: CASSRQGYLNTEAFF.

The genes are TRBV2 and TRBJ2-1, with TRBD1 identical over 7 bases. With V trimmed by 3 bases and J by 1 base, 3 bases remained unmatched. Germline V gene data show CDR1 as SNHLY and CDR2 as FYNNEI. The CDR3 covers 15 residues. CDR3 amino acids: CASSDDRESYNEQFF. Written as DNA, the CDR3 is TGTGCCAGCAGTGACGACAGGGAATCCTACAATGAGCAGTTCTTC.

The chain recombines TRBV2 with TRBJ2-7; TRBD1 might be the D (6 bases). With 8 bases removed from V and 0 bases from J, the gap between germline ends came to 11 bases. CDR3 size: 13 residues. Germline V gene data show CDR1 as SNHLY and CDR2 as FYNNEI. The CDR3 spells CASEGESSYEQYF. CDR3 nucleotide sequence: TGTGCCAGCGAGGGGGAGAGCTCCTACGAGCAGTACTTC.

With respect to this clonotype: This could be a read error, since a much larger clone is one nucleotide away. The rearrangement uses TRBV12-3 or TRBV12-4 and TRBJ2-1; TRBD1 aligns across 7 bases. The CDR3 has 17 residues. Trimming cost V 7 bases and J 3 bases; bases outside gene matches: 15. Here the CDR3 DNA reads TGTGCCAGCACTCCCCGGCCCCCAGGGACAGTCTACAATGAGCAGTTCTTC. Its protein product is CASTPRPPGTVYNEQFF.

This clonotype was picked up many times. This chain joins TRBV2 and TRBJ1-2; 10 nucleotides align to TRBD1. V shed 9 bases and J 4 bases; nucleotides not matched to a gene: 5. CDR1 is SNHLY and CDR2 is FYNNEI in the germline V gene. This CDR3 has 13 amino acids. The CDR3: CARKGQGLYGYTF. In nucleotides, the CDR3 is TGTGCCAGGAAGGGACAGGGGCTCTATGGCTACACCTTC.

V gene TRBV2 combines with J gene TRBJ1-1, with a weak D call TRBD1 (6 bases). The CDR3 consists of 13 residues. The germline gives CDR1 SNHLY, CDR2 FYNNEI. The germline V and J ends were trimmed by 7 bases and 2 bases, with 11 bases remaining between them. The CDR3: CASKEQGNTEAFF. For the CDR3, the DNA is TGTGCCAGCAAGGAACAGGGCAACACTGAAGCTTTCTTT.

Many counts were recorded for this clonotype. The chain recombines TRBV6-6 with TRBJ2-5; D gene uncertain. V was trimmed by 6 bases and J by 1 base, leaving 15 bases between them. Looked up from germline, CDR1 is MNHNY and CDR2 is SVGAGI (reference sequence). The length of the CDR3 is 15 residues. Here the CDR3 reads CASRMDGSFQETQYF. DNA for the CDR3: TGTGCCAGCAGGATGGACGGTAGTTTCCAAGAGACCCAGTACTTC.

This clonotype was counted ten times or more. The chain carries TRBV4-2 and TRBJ2-1, with a tentative D call TRBD1 (6 bases). Germline V gives CDR1 LGHNA, CDR2 YNFKEQ. This CDR3 is 17 amino acids long. V was clipped by 2 bases and J by 2 bases, with 16 bases between them. CDR3 loop: CASSQTQGSRPYNEQFF. In DNA form, the CDR3 reads TGTGCCAGCAGCCAAACTCAGGGGTCGAGACCCTACAATGAGCAGTTCTTC.